This T cell receptor beta chain was recorded in a study of T cells after yellow fever vaccination. Overall study context: SMART-Seq v4 Ultra Low Input handled preparation of low-cell-number fractions. Regarding the study as a whole: Only a small proportion of the clonotypes turned up in both the CD4 and the CD8 compartments, likely arising from convergent recombination.

The germline V and J ends were trimmed by 3 bases and 2 bases, with 14 bases remaining between them. The CDR3 length is 14 residues. The germline V gene encodes CDR1 SQVTM and CDR2 ANQGSEA. TCRdb re-called the 5' RACE reads with MiXCR, one entry per CDR3 protein. The data show about 580,000 distinct CDR3 sequences, with less than 20% seen just once and roughly 17% held by the top ten. On this clonotype itself: Its target is not known.

The specimen was PBMCs, collected 4 to 6 days after the first yellow fever vaccination. This TCR derives from a man between 18 and 29 years old who received the YFV17D yellow fever vaccine. The chain couples TRBV29-1 to TRBJ2-7; D not resolved. The CDR3 bases are TGCAGCGTTGAGCTTGCAGCCACTCCCTACGAGCAGTACTTC. Protein sequence: CSVELAATPYEQYF.